The TCR beta chain under discussion was sequenced for a study of shared clonotypes between healthy human individuals (dated by TCRdb to 2019 to 2021). Regarding the research as a whole: A couple of women and a few men aged 18 to 49 years were included in the cohort. To estimate repertoire size and how much clonotypes are shared between individuals, the study performed deep sequencing of blood TCR repertoires from a few healthy adults. To increase sequencing depth and limit assay-specific biases, TCR repertoire library preparation and sequencing were carried out by different laboratories using diverse techniques. Between about 0.85 and 9.5 billion PBMCs per donor were obtained by leukapheresis.

As concerns this clone: Its target antigen remains unknown. Base qualities are not recorded, but no much larger clone differs from it by a single base.

What the research found in general, with its limitations: Pairwise subsampling indicated that sequencing depth was expected to affect the degree of clonotype sharing among donors. Because the study included a small number of donors, the genetic and exposure-history diversity represented was limited. Sampling was limited to blood, and TCR repertoires in tissue likely differ from TCR repertoires in blood.

Using the deep immunoSEQ assay, TCR CDR3 regions were amplified from genomic DNA by multiplex PCR. Extracted genomic DNA from each cell subset was spread evenly across all wells of several immunoSEQ 96-well plates, with each plate serving as a replicate. Each replicate PCR for unsorted PBMC received roughly 0.3 ug genomic DNA, equal to about 30,000 T cell genomes. Ten immunoSEQ deep assay plates were used to sequence the unsorted PBMC genomic DNA. Purified libraries were measured with a Qubit 3.0 fluorometer, size-checked on a Bioanalyzer 2100, and measured again with the KAPA Library Quantification kit. Every immunoSEQ 96-well plate was sequenced on a separate single-read 150-cycle Illumina NextSeq 550 flow cell. Regarding the original processing steps: The immunoSEQ output contained only junctional sequences without quality scores, so filtering could not match that applied to full-length reads. Sequences were annotated with PyIR, a Python wrapper for IgBLAST v1.9, and V/J genes and CDR3 were assigned using IMGT germline references. Any read was removed if the V/J assignment was weak (E-value above 1e-6), the CDR3 was missing, or the read contained stop codons, out-of-frame junctions, or ambiguous translated residues. A V3J clonotype was defined by an identical inferred V gene, J gene, and CDR3 amino acid sequence. Percentage overlap between repertoires was computed as shared unique clonotypes divided by the size of the smaller repertoire. RTK rarefaction, the Chao1 estimator, and Recon v2.1 estimates of unobserved clonotypes were used to assess repertoire richness. TCRdb's version of the immuneACCESS table is confined to in-frame rearrangements and falls short of the full clone set. An unresolved V gene accounts for under half of the shortfall where checked; the remainder is of unknown origin. For V, J and clone size, that table is used; D and trimming come from the DNA. Across this sample there are about 490,000 clones, with about 80% seen only once. About an eighth of the sample goes to the ten largest clones.

The donors were healthy, HIV-negative adults with no recently reported acute infections or vaccinations. Only Caucasian adults living in Nashville, Tennessee, USA were represented among the donors. For unsorted samples, about 90 million PBMCs were counted, and genomic DNA was extracted using the QIAamp DNA Blood Mini kit. Blood was obtained by leukapheresis, after which PBMCs were separated by Ficoll-Histopaque density gradient centrifugation and cryopreserved in liquid nitrogen vapor phase. From its cysteine to its phenylalanine, the CDR3 spans 15 amino acids. Solely the CDR3 DNA is kept, with 45 bases framed from the first base. CDR1 and CDR2 were assigned from the germline V gene as SGHDT and YYEEEE. V loses 4 bases, J loses 0 bases, and the germline ends lie 11 bases apart.

The chain is made from TRBV5-6 and TRBJ2-1, with the D gene uncertain. Sample: PBMCs. This TCR was sampled from a woman in her thirties or forties in good health. Some clones in this sample may be carry-over from other donors' samples. The CDR3 amino acid sequence is: CASSVFQSSYNEQFF. The sequence in DNA is TGTGCCAGCAGCGTATTCCAATCCTCCTACAATGAGCAGTTCTTC.